This T cell receptor (beta chain) was identified in a study of shared clonotypes between healthy human individuals. Study information: The study used three CD4 naive, three CD4 memory, two CD8 naive and one CD8 memory plate per donor. Study-level findings and limits: Clonotype sharing across several donors was observed for around 4.5% of naive CD4 clonotypes. Relative to memory subsets, naive subsets generally showed larger estimated richness.

Naive CD8 populations comprised CD45RO-negative cells positively selected for CCR7, excluding terminally differentiated effector memory CD45RA+ cells. In the case of this clone: What it recognizes is unknown. The sample contains more than one DNA sequence encoding this CDR3.

Every immunoSEQ plate was one replicate of a subset's evenly spread DNA. Here immunoSEQ multiplex PCR was the method, and the copy in TCRdb shows in-frame clones only, minus some. The profile covers around 560,000 clones, with approximately 95% appearing a single time and about 0.11% taken by the ten largest. The sample comprised naive CD8+ T cells sorted from blood. This receptor was identified in a woman in her 30s in good health.

The CDR3 loop is CASSLESQETQYF. DNA of the CDR3: TGTGCCAGCAGCTTGGAAAGCCAAGAGACCCAGTACTTC. The chain combines TRBV7-9 with TRBJ2-5; D is ambiguous. Germline V CDR1 and CDR2: SEHNR, FQNEAQ (reference sequence). Trimming left V 3 bases short and J 1 base short, with 6 bases between. The CDR3 contains 13 residues.